The source of this T cell receptor (beta chain) is a study of blood T cell repertoires in COVID-19. Across the whole study: COVID-19 samples collected from the United States, Italy and Spain covered acute and convalescent phases. PBMCs, B-cell-depleted T cells, or T cells were the source of the cDNA or gDNA that made up the material.

TCRdb keeps only in-frame clones here, not all; method: immunoSEQ multiplex PCR. The sample has just over 300,000 clones, around nine tenths seen once. Germline values: CDR1 MGHRA, CDR2 YSYEKL. The CDR3 runs 18 residues. Trimming left V 0 bases short and J 2 bases short, with 18 bases between. A Seattle source enrolled patients during active infection and followed them longitudinally. The chain couples TRBV4-1 to TRBJ2-3, with D tentatively TRBD1 (5 bases). Sequencing was performed on peripheral blood. The TCR comes from a woman younger than 45 with COVID-19, enrolled during active disease. CDR3 sequence (DNA): TGCGCCAGCAGCCAAGAGGCGTGGCGACAGATAAACACAGATACGCAGTATTTT. Translating gives CASSQEAWRQINTDTQYF.